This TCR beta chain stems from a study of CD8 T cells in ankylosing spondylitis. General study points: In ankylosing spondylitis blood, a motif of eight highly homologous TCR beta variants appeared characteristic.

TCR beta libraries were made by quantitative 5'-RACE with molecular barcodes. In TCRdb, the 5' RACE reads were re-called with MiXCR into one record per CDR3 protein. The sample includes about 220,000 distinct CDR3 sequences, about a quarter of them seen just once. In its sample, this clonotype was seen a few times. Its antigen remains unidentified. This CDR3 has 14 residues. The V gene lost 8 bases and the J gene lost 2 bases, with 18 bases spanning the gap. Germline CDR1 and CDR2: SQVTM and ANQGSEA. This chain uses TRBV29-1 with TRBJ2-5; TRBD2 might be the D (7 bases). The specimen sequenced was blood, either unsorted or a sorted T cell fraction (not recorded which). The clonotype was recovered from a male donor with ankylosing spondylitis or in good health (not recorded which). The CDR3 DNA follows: TGCAGCTACGGGGGCGGGAGCGCACAAGAGACCCAGTACTTC. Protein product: CSYGGGSAQETQYF.